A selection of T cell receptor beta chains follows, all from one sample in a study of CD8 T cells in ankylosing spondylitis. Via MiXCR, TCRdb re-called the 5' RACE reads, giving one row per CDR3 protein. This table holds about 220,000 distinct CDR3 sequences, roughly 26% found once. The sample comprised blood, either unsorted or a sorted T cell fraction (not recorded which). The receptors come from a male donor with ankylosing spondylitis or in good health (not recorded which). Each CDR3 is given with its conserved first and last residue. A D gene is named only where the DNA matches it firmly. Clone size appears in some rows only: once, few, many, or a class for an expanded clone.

CDR3aa: CASCLGDEQYF
CDR3nt: TGTGCCAGCTGCCTAGGAGACGAGCAGTACTTC
d_gene: NA
v_gene: TRBV3-1
abundance: NA
j_gene: TRBJ2-7

CDR3aa: CASSPVRLGGEDTEAFF
CDR3nt: TGCGCCAGCAGCCCCGTGAGGCTCGGGGGCGAGGACACTGAAGCTTTCTTT
d_gene: NA
v_gene: TRBV5-1
abundance: NA
j_gene: TRBJ1-1

CDR3aa: CASSVASGNEQFF
CDR3nt: TGTGCCAGCAGCGTAGCTAGCGGAAATGAGCAGTTCTTC
d_gene: TRBD2
v_gene: TRBV9
abundance: NA
j_gene: TRBJ2-1

CDR3aa: CAISEMGGADGYTF
CDR3nt: TGTGCCATCAGCGAAATGGGGGGGGCGGATGGCTACACCTTC
d_gene: NA
v_gene: TRBV10-3
abundance: many
j_gene: TRBJ1-2

CDR3aa: CSARDLAAPHIYEQYF
CDR3nt: TGCAGTGCTAGAGATTTGGCAGCCCCGCATATCTACGAGCAGTACTTC
d_gene: NA
v_gene: TRBV20-1
abundance: many
j_gene: TRBJ2-7

CDR3aa: CSVEGPAGGPQETQYF
CDR3nt: TGCAGCGTTGAGGGTCCGGCGGGAGGACCCCAAGAGACCCAGTACTTC
d_gene: TRBD2
v_gene: TRBV29-1
abundance: NA
j_gene: TRBJ2-5

CDR3aa: CASSSTGSTDTQYF
CDR3nt: TGTGCCAGCAGTTCGACAGGTTCCACAGATACGCAGTATTTT
d_gene: NA
v_gene: TRBV6-5
abundance: few
j_gene: TRBJ2-3

CDR3aa: CASSSINEQFF
CDR3nt: TGTGCCAGCAGTTCGATTAATGAGCAGTTCTTC
d_gene: NA
v_gene: TRBV12-3/TRBV12-4
abundance: NA
j_gene: TRBJ2-1

CDR3aa: CASSPAASTVRAYEQYF
CDR3nt: TGTGCCAGCAGTCCCGCGGCATCGACAGTCCGTGCCTACGAGCAGTACTTC
d_gene: NA
v_gene: TRBV27
abundance: NA
j_gene: TRBJ2-7

CDR3aa: CASRTTSTGELFF
CDR3nt: TGTGCCAGTAGGACTACTAGCACCGGGGAGCTGTTTTTT
d_gene: NA
v_gene: TRBV6-1
abundance: few
j_gene: TRBJ2-2

CDR3aa: CASRPPGLASYEQYF
CDR3nt: TGTGCCAGCAGACCACCGGGACTAGCGTCCTACGAGCAGTACTTC
d_gene: TRBD2
v_gene: TRBV6-1
abundance: NA
j_gene: TRBJ2-7

CDR3aa: CSVRSLLAASTDTQYF
CDR3nt: TGCAGCGTCCGAAGTCTACTAGCAGCTAGCACAGATACGCAGTATTTT
d_gene: NA
v_gene: TRBV29-1
abundance: NA
j_gene: TRBJ2-3

CDR3aa: CASSPIRRGLQETQYF
CDR3nt: TGTGCCAGCAGCCCTATCCGGCGGGGCCTCCAAGAGACCCAGTACTTC
d_gene: NA
v_gene: TRBV7-8
abundance: few
j_gene: TRBJ2-5

CDR3aa: CASRSQLAGTSGEQYF
CDR3nt: TGTGCCAGCCGGTCCCAACTAGCGGGTACGTCTGGCGAGCAGTACTTC
d_gene: TRBD2
v_gene: TRBV6-1
abundance: few
j_gene: TRBJ2-7

CDR3aa: CASSFSGVASSYEQYF
CDR3nt: TGTGCCAGCAGCTTCTCTGGGGTAGCTTCGTCCTACGAGCAGTACTTC
d_gene: NA
v_gene: TRBV5-6
abundance: many
j_gene: TRBJ2-7

CDR3aa: CASSLSGGGYNEQFF
CDR3nt: TGTGCCAGCAGCTTAAGTGGCGGGGGGTACAATGAGCAGTTCTTC
d_gene: TRBD2
v_gene: TRBV11-3
abundance: many
j_gene: TRBJ2-1

CDR3aa: CASSFGGTKGNEQFF
CDR3nt: TGTGCCAGCAGCTTTGGCGGGACCAAAGGAAATGAGCAGTTCTTC
d_gene: NA
v_gene: TRBV5-4
abundance: many
j_gene: TRBJ2-1

CDR3aa: CASSRLYTGELFF
CDR3nt: TGTGCCAGCAGTCGACTATACACCGGGGAGCTGTTTTTT
d_gene: NA
v_gene: TRBV28
abundance: many
j_gene: TRBJ2-2

CDR3aa: CATGLGAVAGELFF
CDR3nt: TGTGCCACCGGATTGGGCGCAGTCGCCGGGGAGCTGTTTTTT
d_gene: NA
v_gene: TRBV18
abundance: few
j_gene: TRBJ2-2

CDR3aa: CASRWGTEEQFF
CDR3nt: TGTGCCAGCAGGTGGGGCACGGAGGAGCAGTTCTTC
d_gene: NA
v_gene: TRBV13
abundance: once
j_gene: TRBJ2-1

CDR3aa: CASSYLGTGPHSNQPQHF
CDR3nt: TGTGCCAGCAGTTACCTCGGGACAGGTCCTCATAGCAATCAGCCCCAGCATTTT
d_gene: TRBD1
v_gene: TRBV6-2/TRBV6-3
abundance: many
j_gene: TRBJ1-5

CDR3aa: CASRLDRTNTEAFF
CDR3nt: TGTGCCAGCAGACTGGACAGGACGAACACTGAAGCTTTCTTT
d_gene: TRBD1
v_gene: TRBV12-3/TRBV12-4
abundance: many
j_gene: TRBJ1-1

CDR3aa: CASSLGPPNTGELFF
CDR3nt: TGCGCCAGCAGCTTAGGTCCTCCGAACACCGGGGAGCTGTTTTTT
d_gene: NA
v_gene: TRBV5-1
abundance: few
j_gene: TRBJ2-2

CDR3aa: CASSSIQGRGYNEQFF
CDR3nt: TGTGCCAGCAGTTCAATACAGGGGCGAGGGTACAATGAGCAGTTCTTC
d_gene: TRBD1
v_gene: TRBV6-2/TRBV6-3
abundance: NA
j_gene: TRBJ2-1

CDR3aa: CASSSTGNTQYF
CDR3nt: TGTGCCAGCAGCTCCACAGGGAATACGCAGTATTTT
d_gene: NA
v_gene: TRBV28
abundance: NA
j_gene: TRBJ2-3

CDR3aa: CASSYSILAGSSYEQYF
CDR3nt: TGTGCCAGCAGTTACTCGATTCTGGCGGGGAGCTCCTACGAGCAGTACTTC
d_gene: NA
v_gene: TRBV6-5
abundance: NA
j_gene: TRBJ2-7

CDR3aa: CASSPAGGGGYTF
CDR3nt: TGTGCCAGCAGCCCTGCGGGGGGCGGTGGCTACACCTTC
d_gene: NA
v_gene: TRBV14
abundance: NA
j_gene: TRBJ1-2

CDR3aa: CASSFYQPGQLSSYNSPLHF
CDR3nt: TGTGCCAGCAGTTTCTACCAACCGGGACAATTAAGCTCCTATAATTCACCCCTCCACTTT
d_gene: NA
v_gene: TRBV27
abundance: NA
j_gene: TRBJ1-6

CDR3aa: CASSTSSTDTQYF
CDR3nt: TGTGCTAGCAGCACGAGTAGCACAGATACGCAGTATTTT
d_gene: NA
v_gene: TRBV7-7
abundance: many
j_gene: TRBJ2-3

CDR3aa: CASSEYRPDTQYF
CDR3nt: TGTGCCAGCAGTGAATATCGGCCAGATACGCAGTATTTT
d_gene: NA
v_gene: TRBV25-1
abundance: NA
j_gene: TRBJ2-3

CDR3aa: CASSRQVAYEQYF
CDR3nt: TGTGCCAGCAGTCGACAGGTCGCCTACGAGCAGTACTTC
d_gene: NA
v_gene: TRBV6-1
abundance: NA
j_gene: TRBJ2-7

CDR3aa: CSPLAANTDTQYF
CDR3nt: TGCAGTCCCCTGGCGGCTAACACAGATACGCAGTATTTT
d_gene: NA
v_gene: TRBV20-1
abundance: NA
j_gene: TRBJ2-3

CDR3aa: CASSQERLNTEAFF
CDR3nt: TGTGCCAGCAGCCAAGAACGGTTGAACACTGAAGCTTTCTTT
d_gene: NA
v_gene: TRBV4-2
abundance: few
j_gene: TRBJ1-1

CDR3aa: CASRPTGDYGYTF
CDR3nt: TGTGCCAGCAGACCGACAGGGGACTATGGCTACACCTTC
d_gene: TRBD1
v_gene: TRBV4-2
abundance: many
j_gene: TRBJ1-2

CDR3aa: CAISATQGDVAKNIQYF
CDR3nt: TGTGCCATCAGTGCGACGCAGGGAGATGTAGCCAAAAACATTCAGTACTTC
d_gene: NA
v_gene: TRBV10-3
abundance: many
j_gene: TRBJ2-4

CDR3aa: CASSSGTSGRSADTQYF
CDR3nt: TGCGCCAGCAGCTCGGGGACTAGCGGGAGGAGTGCAGATACGCAGTATTTT
d_gene: TRBD2
v_gene: TRBV5-1
abundance: many
j_gene: TRBJ2-3

CDR3aa: CASSPRHSTDTQYF
CDR3nt: TGTGCCAGCAGCCCTCGACATAGCACAGATACGCAGTATTTT
d_gene: NA
v_gene: TRBV9
abundance: NA
j_gene: TRBJ2-3